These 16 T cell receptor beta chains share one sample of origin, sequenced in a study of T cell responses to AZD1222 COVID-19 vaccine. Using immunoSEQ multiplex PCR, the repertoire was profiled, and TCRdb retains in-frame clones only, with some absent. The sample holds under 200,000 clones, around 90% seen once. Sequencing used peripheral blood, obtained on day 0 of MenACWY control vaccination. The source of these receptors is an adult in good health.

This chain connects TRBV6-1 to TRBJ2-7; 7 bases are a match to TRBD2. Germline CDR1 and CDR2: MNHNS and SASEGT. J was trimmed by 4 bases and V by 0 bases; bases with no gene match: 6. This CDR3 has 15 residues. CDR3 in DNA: TGTGCCAGCAGTGAAGCGCGGGCGGGAGTGTACGAGCAGTACTTC. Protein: CASSEARAGVYEQYF.

CDR3 amino acids: CASSLVGGGGNQPQHF. The CDR3 DNA reads as TGCGCCAGCAGCTTGGTAGGGGGAGGCGGCAATCAGCCCCAGCATTTT. The chain has TRBV5-1 and TRBJ1-5; D might be TRBD1 (6 bases). This CDR3 is 16 amino acids long. Germline lookup yields CDR1 SGHRS and CDR2 YFSETQ. V was pared by 0 bases and J by 2 bases, with 12 bases between.

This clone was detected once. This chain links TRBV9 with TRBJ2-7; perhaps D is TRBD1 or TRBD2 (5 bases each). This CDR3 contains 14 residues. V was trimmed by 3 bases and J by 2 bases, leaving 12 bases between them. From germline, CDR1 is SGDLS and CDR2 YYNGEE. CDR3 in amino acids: CASSEGPRAYEQYF. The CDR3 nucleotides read TGTGCCAGCAGCGAGGGACCACGGGCCTACGAGCAGTACTTC.

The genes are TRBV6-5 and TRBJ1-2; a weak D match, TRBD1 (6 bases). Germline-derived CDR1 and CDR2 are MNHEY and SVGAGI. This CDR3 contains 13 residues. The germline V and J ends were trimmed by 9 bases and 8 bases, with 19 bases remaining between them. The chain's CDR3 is CASLKLLGHGYTF. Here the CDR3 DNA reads TGTGCCAGTCTCAAACTACTGGGACACGGCTACACCTTC.

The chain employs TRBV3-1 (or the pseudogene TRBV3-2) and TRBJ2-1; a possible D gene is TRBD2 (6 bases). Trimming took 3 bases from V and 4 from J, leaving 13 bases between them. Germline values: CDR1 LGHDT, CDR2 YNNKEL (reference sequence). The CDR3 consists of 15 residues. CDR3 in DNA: TGTGCCAGCAGCCAGCGACTAGAGAGTTACAATGAGCAGTTCTTC. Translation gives CASSQRLESYNEQFF.

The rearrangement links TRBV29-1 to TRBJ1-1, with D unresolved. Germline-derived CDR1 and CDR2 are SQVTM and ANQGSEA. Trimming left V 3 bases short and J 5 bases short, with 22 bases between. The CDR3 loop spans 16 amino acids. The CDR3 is CSVDEGRKPGWTEAFF. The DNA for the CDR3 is TGCAGCGTTGATGAAGGGAGGAAGCCGGGGTGGACTGAAGCTTTCTTT. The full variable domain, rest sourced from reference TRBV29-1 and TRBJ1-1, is SAVISQKPSRDICQRGTSLTIQCQVDSQVTMMFWYRQQPGQSLTLIATANQGSEATYESGFVIDKFPISRPNLTFSTLTVSNMSPEDSSIYLCSVDEGRKPGWTEAFFGQGTRLTVV.

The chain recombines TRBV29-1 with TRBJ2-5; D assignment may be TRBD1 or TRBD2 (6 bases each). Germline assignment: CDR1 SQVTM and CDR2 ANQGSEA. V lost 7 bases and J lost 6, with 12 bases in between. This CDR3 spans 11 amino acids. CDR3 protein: CSALGGQTQYF. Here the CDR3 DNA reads TGCAGCGCCCTTGGGGGGCAGACCCAGTACTTC.

CDR3 nucleotide sequence: TGTGCCATTCCCAAACATCTAGCGGGACCCCATGAGCAGTTCTTC. It is translated as CAIPKHLAGPHEQFF. This chain joins TRBV21-1 and TRBJ2-1; the table assigns TRBD2, which was not confirmed against the DNA. TRBV21-1 is a recognized pseudogene. The CDR3 contains 15 residues.

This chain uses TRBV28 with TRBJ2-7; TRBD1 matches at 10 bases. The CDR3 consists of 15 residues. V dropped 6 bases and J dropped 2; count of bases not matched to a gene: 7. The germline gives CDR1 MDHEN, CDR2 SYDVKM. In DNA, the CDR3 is TGTGCCAGCAGCAGACCGGGACAGGGGACCTACGAGCAGTACTTC. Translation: CASSRPGQGTYEQYF. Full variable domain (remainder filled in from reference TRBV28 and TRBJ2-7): DVKVTQSSRYLVKRTGEKVFLECVQDMDHENMFWYRQDPGLGLRLIYFSYDVKMKEKGDIPEGYSVSREKKERFSLILESASTNQTSMYLCASSRPGQGTYEQYFGPGTRLTVT.

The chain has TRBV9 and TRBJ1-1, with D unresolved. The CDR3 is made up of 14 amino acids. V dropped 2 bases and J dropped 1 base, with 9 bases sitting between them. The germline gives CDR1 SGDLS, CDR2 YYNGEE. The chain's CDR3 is CASSVLSGNTEAFF. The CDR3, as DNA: TGTGCCAGCAGCGTCCTATCCGGGAACACTGAAGCTTTCTTT. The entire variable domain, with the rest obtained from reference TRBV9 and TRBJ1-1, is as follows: DSGVTQTPKHLITATGQRVTLRCSPRSGDLSVYWYQQSLDQGLQFLIQYYNGEERAKGNILERFSAQQFPDLHSELNLSSLELGDSALYFCASSVLSGNTEAFFGQGTRLTVV.

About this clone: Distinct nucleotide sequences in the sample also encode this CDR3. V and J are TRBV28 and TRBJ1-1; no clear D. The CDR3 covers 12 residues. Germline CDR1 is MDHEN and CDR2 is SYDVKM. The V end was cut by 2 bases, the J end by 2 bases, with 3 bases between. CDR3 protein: CASSLGNTEAFF. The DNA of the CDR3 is TGTGCCAGCAGTTTAGGTAACACTGAAGCTTTCTTT.

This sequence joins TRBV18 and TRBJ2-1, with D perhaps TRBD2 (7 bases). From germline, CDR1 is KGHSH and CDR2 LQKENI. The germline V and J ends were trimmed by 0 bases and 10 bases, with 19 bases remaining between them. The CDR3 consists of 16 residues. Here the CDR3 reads CASSPPAAPGGGEQFF. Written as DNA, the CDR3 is TGTGCCAGCTCACCACCGGCCGCCCCGGGGGGCGGCGAGCAGTTCTTC.

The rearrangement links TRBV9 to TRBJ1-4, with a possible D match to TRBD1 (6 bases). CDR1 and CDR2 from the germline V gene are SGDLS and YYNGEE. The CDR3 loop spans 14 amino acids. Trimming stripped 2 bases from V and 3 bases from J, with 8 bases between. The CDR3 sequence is CASSVDSPNEKLFF. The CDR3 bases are TGTGCCAGCAGCGTGGACAGCCCTAATGAAAAACTGTTTTTT.

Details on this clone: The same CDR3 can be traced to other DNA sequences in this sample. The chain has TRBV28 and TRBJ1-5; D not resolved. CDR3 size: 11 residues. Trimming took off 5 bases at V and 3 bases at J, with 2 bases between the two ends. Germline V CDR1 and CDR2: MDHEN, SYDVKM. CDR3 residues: CASSLNQPQHF. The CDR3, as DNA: TGTGCCAGCAGTCTCAATCAGCCCCAGCATTTT.

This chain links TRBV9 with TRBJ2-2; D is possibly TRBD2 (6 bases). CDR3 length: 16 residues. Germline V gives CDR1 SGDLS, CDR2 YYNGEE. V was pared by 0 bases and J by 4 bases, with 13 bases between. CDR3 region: CASSVDASASTGELFF. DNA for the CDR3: TGTGCCAGCAGCGTAGACGCTAGCGCGAGCACCGGGGAGCTGTTTTTT.

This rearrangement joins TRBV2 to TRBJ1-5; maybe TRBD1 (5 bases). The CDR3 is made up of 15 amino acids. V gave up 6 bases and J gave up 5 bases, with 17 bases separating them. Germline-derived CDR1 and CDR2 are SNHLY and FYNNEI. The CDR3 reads CASSEGPGTHQPQHF. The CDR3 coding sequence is TGTGCCAGCAGCGAGGGTCCGGGGACCCATCAGCCCCAGCATTTT.